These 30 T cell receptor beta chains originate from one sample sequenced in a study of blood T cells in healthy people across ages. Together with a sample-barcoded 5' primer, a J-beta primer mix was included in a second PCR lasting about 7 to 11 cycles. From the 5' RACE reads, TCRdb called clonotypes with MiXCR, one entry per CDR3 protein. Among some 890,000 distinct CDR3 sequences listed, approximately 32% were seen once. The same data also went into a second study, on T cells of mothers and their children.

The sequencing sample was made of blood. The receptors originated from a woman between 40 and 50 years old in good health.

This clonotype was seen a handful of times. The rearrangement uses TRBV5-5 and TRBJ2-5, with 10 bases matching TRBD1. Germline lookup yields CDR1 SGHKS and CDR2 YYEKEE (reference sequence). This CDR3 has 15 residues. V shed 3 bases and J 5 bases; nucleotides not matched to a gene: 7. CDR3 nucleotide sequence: TGTGCCAGCAGCTCACGACAGGGGGCGGGGGAGACCCAGTACTTC. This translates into CASSSRQGAGETQYF.

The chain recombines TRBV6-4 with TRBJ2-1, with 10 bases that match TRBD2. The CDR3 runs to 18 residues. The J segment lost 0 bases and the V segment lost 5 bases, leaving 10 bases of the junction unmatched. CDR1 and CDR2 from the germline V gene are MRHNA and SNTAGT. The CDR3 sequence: CASSLTSGTLSSYNEQFF. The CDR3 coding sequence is TGTGCCAGCAGTTTAACTAGCGGGACTTTAAGCTCCTACAATGAGCAGTTCTTC.

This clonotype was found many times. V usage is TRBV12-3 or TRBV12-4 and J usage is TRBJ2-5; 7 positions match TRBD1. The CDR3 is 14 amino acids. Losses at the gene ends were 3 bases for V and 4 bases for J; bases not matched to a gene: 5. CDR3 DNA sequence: TGTGCCAGCAGTTTTAGACAGGGTACAGAGACCCAGTACTTC. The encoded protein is CASSFRQGTETQYF.

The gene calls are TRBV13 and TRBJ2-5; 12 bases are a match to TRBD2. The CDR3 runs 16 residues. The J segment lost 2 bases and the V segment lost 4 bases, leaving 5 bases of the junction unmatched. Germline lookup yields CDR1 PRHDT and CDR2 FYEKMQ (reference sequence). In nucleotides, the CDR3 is TGTGCCAGCAGCTATGGACTAGCGGGGAAGCAAGAGACCCAGTACTTC. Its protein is CASSYGLAGKQETQYF.

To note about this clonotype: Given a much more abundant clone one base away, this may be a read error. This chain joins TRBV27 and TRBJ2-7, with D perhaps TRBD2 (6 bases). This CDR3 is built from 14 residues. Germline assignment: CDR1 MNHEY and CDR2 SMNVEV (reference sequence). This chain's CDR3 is CASSRELLSYGQYF. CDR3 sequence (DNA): TGTGCCAGCAGTCGGGAGCTACTATCCTACGGGCAGTACTTC.

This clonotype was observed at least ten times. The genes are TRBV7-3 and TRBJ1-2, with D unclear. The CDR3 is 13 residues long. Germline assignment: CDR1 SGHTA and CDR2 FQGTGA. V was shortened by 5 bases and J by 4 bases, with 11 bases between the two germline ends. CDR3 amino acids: CASSPGGFYGYTF. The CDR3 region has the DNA TGTGCCAGCAGCCCGGGCGGATTCTATGGCTACACCTTC.

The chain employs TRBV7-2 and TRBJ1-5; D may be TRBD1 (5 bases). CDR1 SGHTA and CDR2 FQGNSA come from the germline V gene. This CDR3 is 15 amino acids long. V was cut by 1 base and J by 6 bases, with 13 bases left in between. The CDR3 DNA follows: TGTGCCAGCAGCTTAGAGAATGGGGCCGGTCAGCCCCAGCATTTT. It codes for CASSLENGAGQPQHF.

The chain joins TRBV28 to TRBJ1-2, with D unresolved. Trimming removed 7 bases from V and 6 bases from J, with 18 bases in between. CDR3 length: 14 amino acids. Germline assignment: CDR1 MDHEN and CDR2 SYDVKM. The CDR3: CASIKPREVHGYTF. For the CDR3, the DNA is TGTGCCAGCATTAAACCGAGGGAAGTCCATGGCTACACCTTC.

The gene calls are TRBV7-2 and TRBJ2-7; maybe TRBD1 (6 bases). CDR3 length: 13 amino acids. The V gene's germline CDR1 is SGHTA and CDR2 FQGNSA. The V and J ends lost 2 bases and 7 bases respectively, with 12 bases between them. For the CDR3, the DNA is TGTGCCAGCAGCTTATCCGGGGACAATGAGCAGTACTTC. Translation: CASSLSGDNEQYF.

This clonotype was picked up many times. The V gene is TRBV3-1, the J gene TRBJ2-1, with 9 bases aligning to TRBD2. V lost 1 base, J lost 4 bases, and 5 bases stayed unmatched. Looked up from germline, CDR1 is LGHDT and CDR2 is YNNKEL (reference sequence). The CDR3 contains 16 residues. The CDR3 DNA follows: TGTGCCAGCAGCCAAGCTAGCGGGGAGTTATACAATGAGCAGTTCTTC. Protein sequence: CASSQASGELYNEQFF.

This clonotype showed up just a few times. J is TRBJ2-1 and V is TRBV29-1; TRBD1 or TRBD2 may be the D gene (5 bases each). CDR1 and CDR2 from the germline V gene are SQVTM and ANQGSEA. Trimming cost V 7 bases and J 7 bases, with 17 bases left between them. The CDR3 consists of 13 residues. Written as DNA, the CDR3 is TGCAGCGCCTTCACCGGGACGGGGAATGAGCAGTTCTTC. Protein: CSAFTGTGNEQFF.

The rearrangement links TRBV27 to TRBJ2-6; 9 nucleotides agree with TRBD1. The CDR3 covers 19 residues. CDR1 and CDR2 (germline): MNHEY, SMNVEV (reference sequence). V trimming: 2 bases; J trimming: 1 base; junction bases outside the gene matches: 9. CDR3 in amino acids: CASSLGGQGSLSGANVLTF. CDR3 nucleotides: TGTGCCAGCAGTTTAGGGGGACAGGGATCCCTTTCTGGGGCCAACGTCCTGACTTTC.

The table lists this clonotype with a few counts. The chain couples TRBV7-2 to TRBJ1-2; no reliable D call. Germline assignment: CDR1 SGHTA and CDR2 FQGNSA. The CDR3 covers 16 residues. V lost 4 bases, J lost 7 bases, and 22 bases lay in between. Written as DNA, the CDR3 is TGTGCCAGCAGCTCAGAGGTGGCTCAAACTGGTATTGGCTACACCTTC. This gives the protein CASSSEVAQTGIGYTF. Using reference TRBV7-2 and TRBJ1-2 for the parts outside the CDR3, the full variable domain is GAGVSQSPSNKVTEKGKDVELRCDPISGHTALYWYRQSLGQGLEFLIYFQGNSAPDKSGLPSDRFSAERTGGSVSTLTIQRTQQEDSAVYLCASSSEVAQTGIGYTFGSGTRLTVV.

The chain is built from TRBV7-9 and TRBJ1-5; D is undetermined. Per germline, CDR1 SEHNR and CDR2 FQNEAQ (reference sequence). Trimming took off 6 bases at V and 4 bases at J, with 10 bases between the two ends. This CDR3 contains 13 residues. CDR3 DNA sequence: TGTGCCAGCAGGCCCGGCTGGAATCAGCCCCAGCATTTT. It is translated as CASRPGWNQPQHF.

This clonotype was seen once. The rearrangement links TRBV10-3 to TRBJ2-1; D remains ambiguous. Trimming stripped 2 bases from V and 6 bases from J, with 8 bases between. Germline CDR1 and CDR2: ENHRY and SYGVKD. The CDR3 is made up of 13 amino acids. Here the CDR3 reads CAISEGQSNEQFF. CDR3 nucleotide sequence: TGTGCCATCAGTGAGGGGCAGTCCAATGAGCAGTTCTTC.

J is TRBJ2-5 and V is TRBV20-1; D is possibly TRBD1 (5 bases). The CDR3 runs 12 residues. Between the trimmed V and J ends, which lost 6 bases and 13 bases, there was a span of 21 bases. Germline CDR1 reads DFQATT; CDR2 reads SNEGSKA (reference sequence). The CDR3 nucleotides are TGCAGTGCCCACAGTGCAGGGTTAAAGCGGTACTTC. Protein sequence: CSAHSAGLKRYF.

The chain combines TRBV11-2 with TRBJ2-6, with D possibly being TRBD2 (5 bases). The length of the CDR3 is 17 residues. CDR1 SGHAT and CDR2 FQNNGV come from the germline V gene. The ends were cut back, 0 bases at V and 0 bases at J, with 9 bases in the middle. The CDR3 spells CASSLDRGFSGANVLTF. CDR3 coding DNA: TGTGCCAGCAGCTTAGATCGCGGGTTCTCTGGGGCCAACGTCCTGACTTTC.

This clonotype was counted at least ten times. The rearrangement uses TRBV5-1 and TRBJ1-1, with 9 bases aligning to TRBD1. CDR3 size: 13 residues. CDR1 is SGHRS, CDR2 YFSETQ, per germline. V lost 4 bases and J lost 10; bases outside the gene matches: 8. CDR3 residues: CASSPRQGETAFF. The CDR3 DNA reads TGCGCCAGCAGCCCGAGACAGGGGGAGACAGCTTTCTTT.

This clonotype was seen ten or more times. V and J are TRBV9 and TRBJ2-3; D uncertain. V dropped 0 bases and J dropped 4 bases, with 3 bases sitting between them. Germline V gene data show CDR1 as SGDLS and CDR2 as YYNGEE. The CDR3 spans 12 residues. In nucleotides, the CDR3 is TGTGCCAGCAGCGTAGAGTCAGATACGCAGTATTTT. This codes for CASSVESDTQYF.

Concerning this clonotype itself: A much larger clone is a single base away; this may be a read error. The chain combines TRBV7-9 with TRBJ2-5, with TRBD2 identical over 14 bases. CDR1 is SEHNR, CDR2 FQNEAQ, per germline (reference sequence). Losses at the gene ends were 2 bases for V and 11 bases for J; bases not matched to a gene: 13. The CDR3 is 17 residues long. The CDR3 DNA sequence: TGTGCCAGCAGCTTACTTACCGGGACTAGCGGGGGCGATGAGCAGTACTTC. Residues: CASSLLTGTSGGDEQYF.

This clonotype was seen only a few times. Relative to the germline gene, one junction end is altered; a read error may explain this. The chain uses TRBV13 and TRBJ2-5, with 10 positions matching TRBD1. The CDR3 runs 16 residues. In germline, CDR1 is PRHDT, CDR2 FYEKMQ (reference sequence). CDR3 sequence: CAGSTSLGQGDIGQYF. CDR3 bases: TGTGCCGGCAGCACGAGCTTAGGACAGGGGGACATAGGGCAGTACTTC.

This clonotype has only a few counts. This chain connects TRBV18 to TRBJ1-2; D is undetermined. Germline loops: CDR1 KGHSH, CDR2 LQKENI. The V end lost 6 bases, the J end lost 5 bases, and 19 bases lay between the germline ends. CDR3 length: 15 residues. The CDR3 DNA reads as TGTGCCAGCTCCGACGGAAACTTACTGGGGTATGGCTACACCTTC. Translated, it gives CASSDGNLLGYGYTF.

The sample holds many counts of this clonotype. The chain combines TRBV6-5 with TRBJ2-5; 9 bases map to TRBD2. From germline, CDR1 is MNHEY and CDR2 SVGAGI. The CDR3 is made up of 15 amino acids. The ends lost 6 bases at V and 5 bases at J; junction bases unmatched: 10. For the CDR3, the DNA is TGTGCCAGCAGGCGTGAGCGGGGGGTTTTCGAGACCCAGTACTTC. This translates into CASRRERGVFETQYF.

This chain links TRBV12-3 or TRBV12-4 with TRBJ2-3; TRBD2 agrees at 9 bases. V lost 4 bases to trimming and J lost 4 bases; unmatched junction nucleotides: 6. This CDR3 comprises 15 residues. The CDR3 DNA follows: TGTGCCAGCAGTTGGGGCGGGGGGGCCGCAGATACGCAGTATTTT. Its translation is CASSWGGGAADTQYF.

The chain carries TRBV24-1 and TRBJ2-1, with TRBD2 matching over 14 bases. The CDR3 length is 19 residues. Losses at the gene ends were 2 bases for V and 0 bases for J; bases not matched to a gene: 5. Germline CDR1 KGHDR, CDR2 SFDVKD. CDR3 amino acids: CATSDSTGTSGGSYNEQFF. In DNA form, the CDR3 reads TGTGCCACCAGTGATTCCACCGGGACTAGCGGGGGCTCCTACAATGAGCAGTTCTTC.

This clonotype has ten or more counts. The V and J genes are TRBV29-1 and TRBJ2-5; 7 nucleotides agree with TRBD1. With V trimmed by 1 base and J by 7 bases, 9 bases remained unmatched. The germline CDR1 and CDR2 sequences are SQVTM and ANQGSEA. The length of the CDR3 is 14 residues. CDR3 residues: CSVEVRTGRRTQYF. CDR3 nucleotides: TGCAGCGTTGAAGTCCGGACAGGCCGACGGACCCAGTACTTC.

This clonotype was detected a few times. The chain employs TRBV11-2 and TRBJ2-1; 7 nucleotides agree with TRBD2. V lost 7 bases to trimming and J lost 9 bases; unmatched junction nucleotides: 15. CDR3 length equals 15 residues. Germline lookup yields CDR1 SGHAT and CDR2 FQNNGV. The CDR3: CASTLTRTSVGEQFF. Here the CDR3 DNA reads TGTGCCAGCACCCTAACCAGGACTAGTGTTGGTGAGCAGTTCTTC.

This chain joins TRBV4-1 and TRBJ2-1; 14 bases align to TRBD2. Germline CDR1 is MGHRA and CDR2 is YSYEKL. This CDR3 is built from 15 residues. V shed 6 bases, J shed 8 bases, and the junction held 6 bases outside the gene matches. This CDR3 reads CASSGGTSGGDEQFF. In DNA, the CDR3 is TGCGCCAGCAGTGGTGGGACTAGCGGGGGTGATGAGCAGTTCTTC.

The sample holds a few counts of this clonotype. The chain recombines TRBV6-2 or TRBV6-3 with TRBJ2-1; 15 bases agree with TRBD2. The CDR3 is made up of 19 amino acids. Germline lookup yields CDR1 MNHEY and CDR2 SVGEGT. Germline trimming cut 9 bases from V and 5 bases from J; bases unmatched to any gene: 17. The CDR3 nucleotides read TGTGCCAGTACAGTCCGACTCGGACTAGCGGGGGGGCCGAACAATGAGCAGTTCTTC. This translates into CASTVRLGLAGGPNNEQFF.

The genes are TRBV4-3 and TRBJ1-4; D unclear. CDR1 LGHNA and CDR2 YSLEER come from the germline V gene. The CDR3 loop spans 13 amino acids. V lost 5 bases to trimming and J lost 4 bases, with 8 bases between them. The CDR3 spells CASSGQYNEKLFF. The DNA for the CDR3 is TGCGCCAGCAGCGGGCAGTATAATGAAAAACTGTTTTTT.